This is a list of T cell receptor beta chains from one sample in a study of T cells in Graves' hyperthyroidism and ophthalmopathy. A single record per CDR3 protein comes from TCRdb applying MiXCR to the multiplex PCR reads. Of some 500,000 distinct CDR3 sequences listed, 24% are singletons. What was sequenced was blood. The receptor set was obtained from a woman in her twenties or thirties with Graves' ophthalmopathy. Each CDR3 is given with its conserved first and last residue. Fields, in order: J gene, clone size, V gene, D gene, CDR3 protein, CDR3 DNA. A D gene is named only where the DNA matches it firmly. For some rows the clone size is stated as once, few or many, or as a class when expanded; others skip it.

>TRBJ1-1|.|TRBV3-1|.
CASSQRRGGVPEAFF
TGTGCCAGCAGCCAACGCCGAGGGGGAGTACCTGAAGCTTTCTTT
>TRBJ2-5|few|TRBV4-2|TRBD1
CASSQADRAQETQYF
TGTGCCAGCAGCCAGGCGGACAGGGCCCAAGAGACCCAGTACTTC
>TRBJ2-7|.|TRBV6-5|.
CASSYSRTGYEQYF
TGTGCCAGCAGTTACTCTAGGACGGGCTACGAGCAGTACTTC
>TRBJ2-7|.|TRBV12-3/TRBV12-4|.
CASTASGEQYF
TGTGCCAGCACGGCCTCCGGGGAGCAGTACTTC
>TRBJ2-5|many|TRBV13|.
CASSPSTVQETQYF
TGTGCCAGCAGCCCCTCGACAGTCCAAGAGACCCAATACTTC
>TRBJ2-7|.|TRBV28|.
CASSLSPDSSYEQYF
TGTGCCAGCAGTTTATCCCCGGACAGCTCCTACGAGCAGTACTTC
>TRBJ1-2|many|TRBV19|.
CASSTNGHKANYGYTF
TGTGCCAGTAGTACGAATGGACATAAGGCTAACTATGGCTACACCTTC
>TRBJ1-1|few|TRBV18|TRBD1
CASSPRDRGRSTEAFF
TGTGCCAGCTCACCAAGGGACAGGGGGCGCAGTACTGAAGCTTTCTTT
>TRBJ1-1|many|TRBV20-1|.
CSAIFLAEAFF
TGCAGTGCTATCTTCCTCGCAGAAGCTTTCTTT
>TRBJ1-6|.|TRBV6-2/TRBV6-3|.
CASKPAVRGWNSPLHF
TGTGCCAGCAAACCGGCCGTGAGGGGGTGGAATTCACCCCTCCACTTT
>TRBJ1-1|many|TRBV27|.
CASTARWFGEAFF
TGTGCCAGCACCGCAAGGTGGTTTGGTGAAGCTTTCTTT
>TRBJ2-5|many|TRBV5-1|.
CASSSPEVETQYF
TGCGCCAGCAGCTCCCCCGAGGTAGAGACCCAGTACTTC
>TRBJ2-7|many|TRBV5-1|TRBD1
CASSTGTGGVDEQYF
TGCGCCAGCAGTACCGGGACAGGGGGAGTGGACGAGCAGTACTTC
>TRBJ1-2|many|TRBV28|.
CASREIGSMDTSGSGYTF
TGTGCCAGTCGGGAGATTGGCTCGATGGACACATCGGGAAGTGGCTACACCTTC
>TRBJ2-7|many|TRBV15|TRBD1
CATSSPTGGHEQYF
TGTGCCACCAGCAGCCCAACAGGGGGCCATGAGCAGTACTTC
>TRBJ2-5|many|TRBV6-1|.
CASSEKTGGETQYF
TGTGCCAGCAGTGAGAAGACAGGCGGAGAGACCCAGTACTTC
>TRBJ1-1|few|TRBV20-1|TRBD1
CSTHQPGGTEAFF
TGCAGTACACATCAACCAGGGGGCACTGAAGCTTTCTTT
>TRBJ2-2|.|TRBV12-3/TRBV12-4|.
CASSPGRAGELFF
TGTGCCAGCAGCCCTGGTCGGGCCGGGGAGCTGTTTTTT
>TRBJ1-2|many|TRBV27|TRBD1
CASSLSWDSYYGYTF
TGTGCCAGCAGTCTCTCATGGGACAGCTACTATGGCTACACCTTC
>TRBJ2-3|many|TRBV12-3/TRBV12-4|.
CASSSTLDRYTDTQYF
TGTGCCAGCAGTTCAACCTTAGACAGATACACAGATACGCAGTATTTT
>TRBJ2-7|few|TRBV12-3/TRBV12-4|.
CASSSGIAYEQYF
TGTGCCAGCAGCTCTGGGATCGCCTACGAGCAGTACTTC
>TRBJ1-5|many|TRBV19|.
CATTQYSNQPQHF
TGTGCCACCACCCAGTATAGCAATCAGCCCCAGCATTTT
>TRBJ1-3|.|TRBV5-1|.
CASSLYSYGSSGNTIYF
TGCGCCAGCAGCTTGTACTCTTACGGGAGCTCTGGAAACACCATATATTTT
>TRBJ1-5|few|TRBV20-1|TRBD1
CSARGDREYNQPQHF
TGCAGTGCTAGAGGGGACAGGGAATACAATCAGCCCCAGCATTTT
>TRBJ1-5|few|TRBV2|.
CASSRKMVGNQPQHF
TGTGCCAGCAGCCGAAAGATGGTGGGCAATCAGCCCCAGCATTTT
>TRBJ2-7|.|TRBV20-1|TRBD2
CSAGLAGAYEQYF
TGCAGTGCGGGACTAGCGGGAGCCTACGAGCAGTACTTC
>TRBJ1-1|.|TRBV12-3/TRBV12-4|.
CASSLGVGEAEAFF
TGTGCCAGCAGTTTAGGAGTGGGAGAAGCTGAAGCTTTCTTT
>TRBJ2-5|.|TRBV6-5|TRBD2
CASSYRLAGQETQYF
TGTGCCAGCAGTTATCGACTAGCGGGGCAAGAGACCCAGTACTTC
>TRBJ2-7|many|TRBV14|TRBD2
CASSQEGLAGSYEQYF
TGTGCCAGCAGCCAAGAAGGACTAGCGGGATCCTACGAGCAGTACTTC
>TRBJ1-1|many|TRBV6-1|TRBD1
CASSRDRPNTEAFF
TGTGCCAGCAGCAGGGACAGGCCGAACACTGAAGCTTTCTTT
>TRBJ2-5|.|TRBV10-3|.
CAISESNRVETQYF
TGTGCCATCAGTGAGTCGAACAGGGTGGAGACCCAGTACTTC
>TRBJ1-1|many|TRBV7-9|TRBD1
CASSRQGLAFF
TGTGCCAGCAGCCGACAGGGGTTGGCTTTCTTT
>TRBJ2-7|.|TRBV9|TRBD2
CASSSSGDPSYEQYF
TGTGCCAGCAGCAGTAGCGGGGACCCCTCCTACGAGCAGTACTTC
>TRBJ2-6|few|TRBV4-1|.
CASSYTPVSGANVLTF
TGCGCCAGCAGCTATACCCCAGTCTCTGGGGCCAACGTCCTGACTTTC
>TRBJ1-1|many|TRBV29-1|TRBD1
CSVNRGMGTEAFF
TGCAGCGTCAACAGGGGGATGGGCACTGAAGCTTTCTTT
>TRBJ1-3|many|TRBV6-2/TRBV6-3|.
CASSSSISGNTIYF
TGTGCCAGCAGTTCGTCAATCTCTGGAAACACCATATATTTT
>TRBJ2-5|many|TRBV10-3|.
CAISESGLAKETQYF
TGTGCCATCAGTGAGTCTGGTCTAGCTAAAGAGACCCAGTACTTC
>TRBJ1-1|many|TRBV6-1|TRBD1
CASSEPGQGNEAFF
TGTGCCAGCAGTGAACCGGGACAGGGTAATGAAGCTTTCTTT
>TRBJ2-5|.|TRBV13|.
CASSLLERGGETQYF
TGTGCCAGCAGCTTGTTAGAAAGAGGGGGGGAGACCCAGTACTTC
>TRBJ1-5|.|TRBV6-5|.
CASSYSGHRNQPQHF
TGTGCCAGCAGTTACTCGGGACACCGCAATCAGCCCCAGCATTTT
>TRBJ1-2|many|TRBV20-1|TRBD1
CSAHRGTYYGYTF
TGCAGTGCTCACAGGGGAACGTACTATGGCTACACCTTC
>TRBJ2-3|few|TRBV2|TRBD2
CASSDNGASGGLDTQYF
TGTGCCAGCAGTGATAACGGTGCTAGCGGGGGCCTAGATACGCAGTATTTT
>TRBJ2-2|.|TRBV20-1|.
CSAPWTGTGELFF
TGCAGTGCTCCTTGGACGGGAACCGGGGAGCTGTTTTTT
>TRBJ1-1|.|TRBV20-1|TRBD1
CSAGPGGFNTEAFF
TGCAGTGCTGGCCCAGGGGGTTTCAACACTGAAGCTTTCTTT
>TRBJ1-1|.|TRBV12-3/TRBV12-4|.
CASHRRAGGAFF
TGTGCCAGCCACAGACGGGCTGGGGGAGCTTTCTTT
>TRBJ1-2|many|TRBV29-1|.
CSVIADTTYGYTF
TGCAGCGTAATTGCGGACACAACCTATGGCTACACCTTC
>TRBJ2-6|many|TRBV7-2|.
CASSLLSSGANVLTF
TGTGCCAGCAGCTTACTAAGCTCTGGGGCCAACGTCCTGACTTTC